This T cell receptor beta chain was captured by sequencing in a study of CD8 T cells in ankylosing spondylitis. Preparation of TCR beta libraries was done by quantitative 5'-RACE with molecular barcodes. TCRdb re-analysed the 5' RACE reads in MiXCR, keeping a single row per CDR3 protein. Found here are approximately 200,000 distinct CDR3 sequences, around 13% of them singletons; the top ten hold about 15%. The table lists this clonotype with a few counts. What it recognizes is unknown. General study results and limits: Both synovial fluid and blood in reactive arthritis had previously been reported to carry some motif variants. The study looked at matched synovial fluid samples from ankylosing spondylitis patients. Disease-linked clones were reported to be significantly enriched there. CD8+ by phenotype, disease-linked clones were relatively rare in peripheral blood.

The CDR3 has 16 residues. Trimming removed 0 bases from V and 2 bases from J, with 11 bases in between. Germline V CDR1 and CDR2: MGHRA, YSYEKL. This TCR derives from a male donor with ankylosing spondylitis or in good health (not recorded which). The V call is TRBV4-1, the J call TRBJ2-1; D ambiguous. The sample taken for sequencing was blood, either unsorted or a sorted T cell fraction (not recorded which). CDR3 region: CASSQDWRSTYNEQFF. CDR3 sequence (DNA): TGCGCCAGCAGCCAAGATTGGAGATCAACCTACAATGAGCAGTTCTTC.